The sequence of this T cell receptor beta chain was determined in a study of blood T cell repertoires in COVID-19. The method was immunoSEQ multiplex PCR; TCRdb's version includes in-frame clones alone and lacks a portion of them. This sample has over 100,000 clones, with 75% to 90% found just once. V was shortened by 1 base and J by 11 bases, with 8 bases between the two germline ends. CDR3 length equals 11 residues. The germline V gene has CDR1 SGHAT and CDR2 FQNNGV. The sequencing sample was made of peripheral blood. The V and J genes are TRBV11-2 and TRBJ1-1; D might be TRBD1 (5 bases). The TCR originated in a human donor with acute or convalescent COVID-19. The donor label of this sample is uncertain. The CDR3 region is CASSLAGGAFF. The DNA for the CDR3 is TGTGCCAGCAGCTTAGCTGGGGGGGCTTTCTTT.